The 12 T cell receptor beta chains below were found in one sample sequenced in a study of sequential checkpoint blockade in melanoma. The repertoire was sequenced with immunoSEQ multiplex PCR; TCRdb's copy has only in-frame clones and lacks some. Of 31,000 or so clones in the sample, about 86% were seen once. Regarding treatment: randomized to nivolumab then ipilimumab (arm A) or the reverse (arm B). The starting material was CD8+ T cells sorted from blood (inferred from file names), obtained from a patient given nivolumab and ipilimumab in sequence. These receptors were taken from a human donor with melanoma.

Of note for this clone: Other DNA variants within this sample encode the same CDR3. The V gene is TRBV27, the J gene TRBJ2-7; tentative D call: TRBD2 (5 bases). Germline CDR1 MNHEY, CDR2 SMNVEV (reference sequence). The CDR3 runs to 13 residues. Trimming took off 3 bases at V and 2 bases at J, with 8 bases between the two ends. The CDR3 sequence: CASSFGGTYEQYF. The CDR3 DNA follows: TGTGCCAGCAGTTTTGGAGGAACCTACGAGCAGTACTTC.

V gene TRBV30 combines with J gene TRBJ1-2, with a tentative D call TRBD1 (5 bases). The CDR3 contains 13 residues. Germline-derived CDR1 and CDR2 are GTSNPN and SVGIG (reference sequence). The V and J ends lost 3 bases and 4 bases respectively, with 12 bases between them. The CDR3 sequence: CAWRGRAVYGYTF. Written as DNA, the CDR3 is TGTGCCTGGAGGGGGCGCGCGGTCTATGGCTACACCTTC.

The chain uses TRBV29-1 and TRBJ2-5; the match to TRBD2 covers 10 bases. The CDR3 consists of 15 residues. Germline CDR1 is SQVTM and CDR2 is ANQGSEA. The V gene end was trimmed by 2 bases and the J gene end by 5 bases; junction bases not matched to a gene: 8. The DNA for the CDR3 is TGCAGCGTTGAAAAGCGGGGGGGACCTCGGGAGACCCAGTACTTC. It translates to CSVEKRGGPRETQYF.

This chain's CDR3 is CASSPGQGFETQYF. The CDR3 DNA reads as TGTGCCAGCAGCCCCGGACAGGGTTTTGAGACCCAGTACTTC. This chain links TRBV5-6 with TRBJ2-5, with 8 bases fitting TRBD1. V lost 4 bases and J lost 5; bases outside the gene matches: 7. Germline V CDR1 and CDR2: SGHDT, YYEEEE. This CDR3 contains 14 residues.

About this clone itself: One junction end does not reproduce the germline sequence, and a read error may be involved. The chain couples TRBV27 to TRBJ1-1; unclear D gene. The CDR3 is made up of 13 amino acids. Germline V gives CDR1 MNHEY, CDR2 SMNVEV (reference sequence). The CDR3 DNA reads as TGTGCCAGCAGTCTATCGACAAACACTGAAGCTTTCTTT. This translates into CASSLSTNTEAFF.

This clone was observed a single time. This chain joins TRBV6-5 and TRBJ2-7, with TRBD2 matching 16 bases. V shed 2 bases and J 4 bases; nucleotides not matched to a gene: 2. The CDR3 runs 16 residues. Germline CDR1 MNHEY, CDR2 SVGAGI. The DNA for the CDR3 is TGTGCCAGCAGTTACGGGACTAGCGGGAGGGCTTACGAGCAGTACTTC. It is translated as CASSYGTSGRAYEQYF.

In nucleotides, the CDR3 is TGTGCCAGCAGCCCTGGGCGGGGGGCGAGCACCGGGGAGCTGTTTTTT. Translated, it gives CASSPGRGASTGELFF. This chain joins TRBV5-8 and TRBJ2-2; TRBD2 agrees at 8 bases. This CDR3 has 16 residues. Germline V gives CDR1 SGHTS, CDR2 YDEGEE. The V gene end was trimmed by 4 bases and the J gene end by 4 bases; junction bases not matched to a gene: 9.

DNA for the CDR3: TGTGCCAGCAGCGAGGGCGGGAGGGAAGATACGCAGTATTTT. Translation gives CASSEGGREDTQYF. This sequence joins TRBV9 and TRBJ2-3; TRBD2 aligns across 9 bases. CDR1 and CDR2 from the germline V gene are SGDLS and YYNGEE. The CDR3 sequence is 14 residues long. V dropped 3 bases and J dropped 5; count of bases not matched to a gene: 4. Full variable domain (rest looked up from reference TRBV9 and TRBJ2-3): DSGVTQTPKHLITATGQRVTLRCSPRSGDLSVYWYQQSLDQGLQFLIQYYNGEERAKGNILERFSAQQFPDLHSELNLSSLELGDSALYFCASSEGGREDTQYFGPGTRLTVL.

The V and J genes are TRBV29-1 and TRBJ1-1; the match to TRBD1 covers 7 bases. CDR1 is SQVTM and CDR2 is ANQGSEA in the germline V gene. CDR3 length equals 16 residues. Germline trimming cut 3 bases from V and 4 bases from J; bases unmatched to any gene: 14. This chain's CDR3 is CSVDHPESGGVTEAFF. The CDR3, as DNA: TGCAGCGTTGACCACCCCGAATCAGGGGGAGTCACTGAAGCTTTCTTT.

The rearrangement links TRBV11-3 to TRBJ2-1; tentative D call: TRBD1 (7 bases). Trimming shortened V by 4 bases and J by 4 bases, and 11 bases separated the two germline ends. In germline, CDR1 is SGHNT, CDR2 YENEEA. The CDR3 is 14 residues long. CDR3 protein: CASSSRGAYNEQFF. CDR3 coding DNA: TGTGCCAGCAGCTCCAGGGGGGCTTACAATGAGCAGTTCTTC.

The DNA for the CDR3 is TGCGCCAGCAGCCTTGGAGGAGGGCCTAACTATGGCTACACCTTC. It yields the protein CASSLGGGPNYGYTF. The chain recombines TRBV4-1 with TRBJ1-2, with D hard to call. Germline V gene lookup returns CDR1 MGHRA and CDR2 YSYEKL. Trimming pared 4 bases from V and 0 bases from J, leaving 12 bases between. This CDR3 comprises 15 residues.

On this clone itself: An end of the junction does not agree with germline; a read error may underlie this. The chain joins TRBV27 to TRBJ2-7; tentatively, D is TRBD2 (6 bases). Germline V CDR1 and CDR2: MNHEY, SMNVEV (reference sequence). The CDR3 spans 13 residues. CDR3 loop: CACRHKRAYEQYF. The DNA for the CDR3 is TGTGCCTGCAGACACAAGCGGGCCTACGAGCAGTACTTC.